This is a list of T cell receptor beta chains from one sample in a study of blood T cell repertoires in COVID-19. Sequencing was performed with immunoSEQ multiplex PCR; in TCRdb, only in-frame clones are kept and a portion is missing. The table has roughly 140,000 clones, around 77% seen once; the top ten hold over 8.5%. What was sequenced was peripheral blood. Receptor source: a man aged 50 or older with active or convalescent COVID-19. CDR3s leave out the opening cysteine and the closing phenylalanine or tryptophan.

CDR3 protein,V gene
ASSQTSGTYEQY,TRBV3-1/TRBV3-2
ATSRGNGNTDTQY,TRBV15
SASMRAKNIQY,TRBV20-1
AWSRTGGGNQPQH,TRBV30
ASSRGGYGYT,TRBV3-1/TRBV3-2
ASSLGTGGWQPQH,TRBV5-1
ASSQVRTGVKQPQH,TRBV3-1/TRBV3-2
ASSDLGTSSEQY,TRBV6-6
ASSLRARESSYEQY,TRBV28
AISERRVEQF,TRBV10-3
ASSRTGVTEAF,TRBV27
ATSRGANTYEQY,TRBV15
ASRLDRNYGYT,TRBV28
ASSQVQRQGFRQTQY,TRBV14
ASSQQGRDIQY,TRBV19
ASSLGTIYEQY,TRBV5-1
ASKRQGEGYT,TRBV2
AWSVWDRDYEQY,TRBV30
ASSYNFASNTGELF,TRBV19
ASSLGTGHSPLH,TRBV27
ASSPRGRGTF,TRBV7-9
ASSEADLIYEQY,TRBV6-1
ASSPPSTESQPQH,TRBV28
ASSRDRGKKMNTEAF,TRBV19
ASRGLAKETQY,TRBV10-2
ASSLTAGVNTDTQY,TRBV7-3
SVGNSLYQETQY,TRBV29-1
ASTVSTDSMVYT,TRBV5-5
ASSVAGRVLDTEAF,TRBV9
ASSKLAGITDTQY,TRBV21-1
ATSLAGVGELF,TRBV24-1
ASSMGDYLYQETQY,TRBV19
ASKPGLAGPYEQY,TRBV28
ASSLIVSSSYEQY,TRBV28
ASRSGKATPLH,TRBV6-4
ASSISSGNPLNEQF,TRBV19
ASSFRGRSPNEKLF,TRBV7-2
ASSLGIRPEAF,TRBV5-4
ASSIRQSGTGELF,TRBV19
ASGLVRDRTGPEAF,TRBV12-5
ASSPFRSTGELF,TRBV28